This T cell receptor (beta chain) was profiled in a study of shared clonotypes between healthy human individuals. The donors, all of them Caucasian adults, lived in Nashville, Tennessee. Sequencing was at deep level. Clones were sequenced by immunoSEQ multiplex PCR, and TCRdb holds only the in-frame ones, with some missing. The sample records 600,000 to 800,000 clones, over 55% being singletons. The germline CDR1 and CDR2 sequences are SGHTS and YDEGEE. The CDR3 runs to 17 residues. The V gene end was trimmed by 6 bases and the J gene end by 4 bases; junction bases not matched to a gene: 18. This chain connects TRBV5-8 to TRBJ1-1, with 7 bases lining up with TRBD1. The clonotype was recovered from a woman between 25 and 40 years old in good health. Sequenced: memory CD4+ T cells sorted from blood. Subset specified: CD45RA-negative fraction. CDR3 residues: CASILTGDWSVSTEAFF. The DNA of the CDR3 is TGTGCCAGCATCCTTACAGGGGACTGGAGTGTTTCCACTGAAGCTTTCTTT.